This record concerns one T cell receptor beta chain sequence. What it binds is not known. This sample stems from a study of graft-versus-host responses after intestinal transplantation. Study-level points and caveats: Recipient marrow showed GvH clones, some seen first in ileum or blood. Circulating GvH clones peaking coincided with falling HvG clones soon after transplant.

The method was immunoSEQ multiplex PCR; TCRdb's version includes in-frame clones alone and lacks a portion of them. The table includes tens of thousands of clones, around 92% detected once. There are 14 residues in the CDR3. CDR1 and CDR2 from the germline V gene are LNHDA and SQIVND (reference sequence). Trimming shortened V by 7 bases and J by 9 bases, and 19 bases separated the two germline ends. The TCR comes from a human donor who was the organ donor for an intestinal transplant. Sequenced material: unstimulated CD4+ T cells sorted from spleen or lymph node cells, taken before transplant. The rearrangement uses TRBV19 and TRBJ1-5; tentatively, D is TRBD1 (6 bases). The CDR3 sequence is CASTRGAGGGPQHF. DNA of the CDR3: TGTGCCAGTACGCGGGGGGCCGGGGGCGGGCCCCAGCATTTT.